This T cell receptor (beta chain) was observed in a study of beta chain features in type 1 diabetes. Study-level results: Naive, central memory and Treg TCRB repertoires appeared more alike in patients than in healthy donors. Fewer junction insertions and more nucleotide deletions appeared in type 1 diabetes patients. Shortening that was moderate but significant affected the TCRB CDR3s of Type 1 diabetes patients in all four CD4+ subsets.

This clone was seen more than once but under ten times. Its antigen remains unidentified. V lost 5 bases and J lost 4, with 12 bases in between. The CDR3 runs to 14 residues. Germline CDR1 is LNHDA and CDR2 is SQIVND (reference sequence). CD45RO/CCR7/CD25/CD127/CD95/CD27 staining was used to isolate CD4+ naive, central memory, regulatory and stem cell-like memory cells by sorting. The isolated RNA, all of it, was reverse transcribed, so expressed TCRB transcripts were what got sequenced. TCRdb's table, derived via immunoSEQ multiplex PCR, lists solely in-frame clones and lacks some. The sample shows more than 300,000 clones, around 8.5% of them seen only once.

The J gene is TRBJ2-4, the V gene TRBV19; a possible D gene is TRBD1 (7 bases). The material sequenced was central memory CD4+ T cells from blood. The receptor was derived from a man younger than 45 with type 1 diabetes. The DNA of the CDR3 is TGTGCCAGTAGTGACCAGGGGGGAAAAAACATTCAGTACTTC. It specifies CASSDQGGKNIQYF. Filled out from reference TRBV19 and TRBJ2-4, the complete variable domain reads DGGITQSPKYLFRKEGQNVTLSCEQNLNHDAMYWYRQDPGQGLRLIYYSQIVNDFQKGDIAEGYSVSREKKESFPLTVTSAQKNPTAFYLCASSDQGGKNIQYFGAGTRLSVL.